This paragraph reports one T cell receptor beta chain. Tuberculin skin test and IGRA determined adolescents' latent tuberculosis status at entry. Trimming shortened V by 3 bases and J by 1 base, and 9 bases separated the two germline ends. Germline loops: CDR1 LGHNA, CDR2 YSLEER. This CDR3 has 14 residues. The sample belongs to a study of T cells in tuberculosis. This table comes from immunoSEQ multiplex PCR, and its TCRdb copy is limited to in-frame clones, with some not included. This table has about 35,000 clones, about 93% appearing once. Material for sequencing was PBMCs. The chain couples TRBV4-3 to TRBJ1-1; possibly TRBD1 for D (5 bases). The source is a donor aged 5-35 years with latent tuberculosis or without tuberculosis infection. CDR3 nucleotide sequence: TGCGCCAGCAGCCACCAGGGCGAGAACACTGAAGCTTTCTTT. Translated: CASSHQGENTEAFF.